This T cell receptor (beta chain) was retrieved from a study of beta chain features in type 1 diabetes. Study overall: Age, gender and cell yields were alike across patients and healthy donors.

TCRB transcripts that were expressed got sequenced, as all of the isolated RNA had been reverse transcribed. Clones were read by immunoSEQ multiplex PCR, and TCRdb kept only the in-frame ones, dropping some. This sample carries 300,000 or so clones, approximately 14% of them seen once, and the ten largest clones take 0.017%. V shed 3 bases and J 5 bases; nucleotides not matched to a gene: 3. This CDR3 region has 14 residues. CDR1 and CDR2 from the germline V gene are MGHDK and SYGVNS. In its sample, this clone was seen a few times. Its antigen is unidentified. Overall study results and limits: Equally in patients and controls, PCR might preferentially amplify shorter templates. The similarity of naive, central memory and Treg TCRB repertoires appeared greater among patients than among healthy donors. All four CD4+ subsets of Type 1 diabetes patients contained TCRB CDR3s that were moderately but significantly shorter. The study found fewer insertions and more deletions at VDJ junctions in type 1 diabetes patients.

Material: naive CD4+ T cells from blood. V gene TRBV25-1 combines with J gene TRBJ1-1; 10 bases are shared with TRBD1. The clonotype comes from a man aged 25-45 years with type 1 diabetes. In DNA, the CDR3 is TGTGCCAGCAGTGAGACAGGGGGCACGACTGAAGCTTTCTTT. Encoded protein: CASSETGGTTEAFF.